The clone carrying this T cell receptor (beta chain) was picked up one time. This entry comes from a study of blood T cells in healthy people across ages. In germline, CDR1 is MNHEY, CDR2 SVGEGT. This CDR3 contains 13 residues. The V segment lost 7 bases and the J segment 2 bases; nucleotides outside the gene matches: 5. A second PCR of roughly 7 to 11 cycles used a sample-barcoded 5' primer and a J-beta primer mix. Each TCR beta cDNA got a 12-nucleotide random molecular identifier. Samples each returned at least 2.5 million CDR3-containing paired-end reads. Each CDR3 protein gets one entry after TCRdb re-called the 5' RACE reads with MiXCR. The sample records roughly 1.9 million distinct CDR3 sequences, roughly two fifths being singletons. Whenever a sample was processed, at least 7 million PBMCs were isolated.

The material sequenced was blood. The clonotype comes from a human donor in good health. The chain uses TRBV6-2 or TRBV6-3 and TRBJ2-7, with 7 bases matching TRBD1. The chain's CDR3 is CASTQDRPYEQYF. The CDR3 DNA reads TGTGCCAGCACGCAGGACAGGCCCTACGAGCAGTACTTC.